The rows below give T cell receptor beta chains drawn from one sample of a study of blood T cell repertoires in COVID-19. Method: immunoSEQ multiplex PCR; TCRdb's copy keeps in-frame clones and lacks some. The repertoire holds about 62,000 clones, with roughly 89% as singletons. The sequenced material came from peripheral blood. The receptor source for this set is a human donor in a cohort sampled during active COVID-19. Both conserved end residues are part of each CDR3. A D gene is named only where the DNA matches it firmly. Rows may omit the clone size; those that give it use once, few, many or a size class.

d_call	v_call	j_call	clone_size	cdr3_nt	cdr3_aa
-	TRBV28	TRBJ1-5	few	TGTGCCAGCGGATCAGGTACAGCCCAGCATTTT	CASGSGTAQHF
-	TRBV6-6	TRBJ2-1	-	TGTGCCAGCAGTTACCCCGAACAGGGACACAATGAGCAGTTCTTC	CASSYPEQGHNEQFF
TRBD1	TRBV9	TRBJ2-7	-	TGTGCCAGCAGCGAACAGGGGTCCTACGAGCAGTACTTC	CASSEQGSYEQYF
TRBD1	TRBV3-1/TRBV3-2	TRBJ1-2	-	TGTGCCAGCACCTCGACAGGGGATGGCTACACCTTC	CASTSTGDGYTF
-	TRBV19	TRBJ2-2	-	TGTGCCAGTAGTATTCTGCCCGCCGGTATCGGGGAGCTGTTTTTT	CASSILPAGIGELFF
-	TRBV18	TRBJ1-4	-	TGTGCCAGCTCACCAATCAGGGCGGATGAAAAACTGTTTTTT	CASSPIRADEKLFF
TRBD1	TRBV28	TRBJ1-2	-	TGTGCCAGCCTTCCCGGGACAGGGGATAGCTACACCTTC	CASLPGTGDSYTF
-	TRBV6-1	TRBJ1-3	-	TGTGCCAGCAGTGAAATTTTTCGGGACTCCCTCATATATTTT	CASSEIFRDSLIYF
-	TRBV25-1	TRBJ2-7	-	TGTGCCAGCAGTCCCGGGGCCTACGAGCAGTACTTC	CASSPGAYEQYF
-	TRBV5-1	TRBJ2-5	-	TGCGCCAGCAGCCGCAAGGGGCAAAACCAAGAGACCCAGTACTTC	CASSRKGQNQETQYF
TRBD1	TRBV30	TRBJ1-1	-	TGTGCCTGGAGCCACAGGGGGGGCACTGAAGCTTTCTTT	CAWSHRGGTEAFF
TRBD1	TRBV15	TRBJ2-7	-	TGTGCCACCAGCCGGGGACAGGTGTACGAGCAGTACTTC	CATSRGQVYEQYF
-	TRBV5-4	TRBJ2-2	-	TGTGCCAGCAGCCTAATAGGGGTCACCGGGGAGCTGTTTTTT	CASSLIGVTGELFF
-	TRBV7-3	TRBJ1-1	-	TGTGCCAGCAGCTTAGCTTCCCCAAGGGTTGGAGGCACTGAAGCTTTCTTT	CASSLASPRVGGTEAFF
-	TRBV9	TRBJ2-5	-	TGTGCCAGCAGCGTAGACGGGAGTGGTCGGGAGACCCAGTACTTC	CASSVDGSGRETQYF
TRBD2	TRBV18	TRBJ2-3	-	TGTGCCAGCTCACCACCGGGACTAGCGGGGGGTAAAGATACGCAGTATTTT	CASSPPGLAGGKDTQYF
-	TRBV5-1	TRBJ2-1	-	TGCGCCAGTGCGGAATACTCCTACAATGAGCAGTTCTTC	CASAEYSYNEQFF
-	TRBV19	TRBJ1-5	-	TGTGCCAGTATTTCACGGGGTCAGCCCCAGCATTTT	CASISRGQPQHF
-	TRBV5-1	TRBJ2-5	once	TGCGCCAGCAGTCTTTCGGGGGGCAACTTCCAAGAGACCCAGTACTTC	CASSLSGGNFQETQYF
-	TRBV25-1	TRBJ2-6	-	TGTGCCAGCAGTGATCAGGGTCCCGGGGCCAACGTCCTGACTTTC	CASSDQGPGANVLTF
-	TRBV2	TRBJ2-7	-	TGTGCCAGCAGTACCGAGGGGAGGGGGGCCTACGAGCAGTACTTC	CASSTEGRGAYEQYF
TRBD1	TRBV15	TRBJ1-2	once	TGTGCCACCAGCAGAGCCGGGACAGAAGCTGGCTACACCTTC	CATSRAGTEAGYTF
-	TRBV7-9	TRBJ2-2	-	TGTGCCAGCAGCTTACCAACCGGGGGTGAGGCCGGGGAGCTGTTTTTT	CASSLPTGGEAGELFF
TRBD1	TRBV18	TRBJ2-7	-	TGTGCCAGCTCACCACAAGGGGGCAACGAGCAGTACTTC	CASSPQGGNEQYF
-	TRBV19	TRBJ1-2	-	TGTGCCAGTAGTCCTGAAATGGTCCAGGGAAGGGTCTATGGCTACACCTTC	CASSPEMVQGRVYGYTF
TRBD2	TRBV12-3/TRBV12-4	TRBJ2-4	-	TGTGCCAGCACCCGACTAGCGGGGGGGTTTCAGTACTTC	CASTRLAGGFQYF
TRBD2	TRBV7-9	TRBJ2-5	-	TGTGCCAGCAGCAAGAACCCCGCGACTAGCGGCCGGGAGACCCAGTACTTC	CASSKNPATSGRETQYF
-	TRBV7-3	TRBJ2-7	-	TGTGCCAGCAGCTGGGACCGGGGGTACGAGCAGTACTTC	CASSWDRGYEQYF
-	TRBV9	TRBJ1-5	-	TGTGCCAGCAGCGTAGGAGGTACGGCTAATCAGCCCCAGCATTTT	CASSVGGTANQPQHF